This record concerns one T cell receptor (beta chain) sequence. Its antigen has not been determined. No much larger clone exists at a distance of one base, and base qualities are not known. The data are from a study of T cell responses to AZD1222 COVID-19 vaccine (dated by TCRdb to about 2021). A note on the overall study: AZD1222 recipients whose second dose came at about 4 weeks and those whose second dose came at about 12 weeks were combined into one group, since spike-specific TCR depth and breadth did not differ between the two schedules. A total of just over 230 trial participants underwent TCR sequencing, of whom nearly 210 had received two doses of AZD1222 and around 26 had received two doses of the MenACWY control vaccine. Trial participants were enrolled by age into subgroups of 18-55, 56-69 and 70-plus years, and roughly 150, 30 and 60 TCR-sequenced participants, respectively, were included in these subgroups.

From the cysteine up to the phenylalanine, the CDR3 has a length of 15 residues. Only the CDR3 portion is preserved as DNA: 45 bases, with reading frame beginning at the first base. V is shortened by 2 bases, J by 1 base, and the region joining them spans 9 bases. The germline V gene gives CDR1 as SGHDT and CDR2 as YYEEEE. In light of the paper, this sample's time point label describes: baseline before first vaccination. Vaccinee samples were obtained from the UK trials COV001 and COV002, which included a single-blind randomized controlled phase 2/3 trial of AZD1222 (ChAdOx1 nCoV-19) in healthy adults. Trial participant PBMC samples were collected at day 0 and day 28 after the second dose for TCRbeta chain sequencing. General conclusions and limits of the study: In the small 56-69-year group, the increase in depth fell short of significance, most likely because of low power. The vaccine-associated CD4 TCRs covered the entire spike protein, and the dominant responses fell in regions 160-218 and 743-854. Conclusions about previously exposed vaccinees are limited, since just five or six AZD1222 recipients were seropositive for SARS-CoV-2 at baseline. A significant rise in spike-specific TCR breadth and depth was observed after two AZD1222 doses relative to day 0 and relative to MenACWY recipients. Participants were mostly white British and included more females than males, and it was suggested by the authors that clonal diversity may have been underestimated. Because no day 14 peak-response samples were available, the repertoires could be characterized only after the peak T cell response. Reportedly, almost half of the unique spike-specific TCRs recognized epitopes lying outside the regions that are mutated in the B.1.351 and B.1.1.7 variants.

The CDR3 regions of human TCRbeta chains were subjected to immunosequencing. The study's own analysis went as follows. TCRs in the repertoires were matched against a reference library of SARS-CoV-2-specific TCRs that had been generated with the MIRA antigen-specificity platform. Breadth was defined as the fraction of unique TCRs that were SARS-CoV-2-associated. Depth was defined as the fraction of total T cells that were SARS-CoV-2-associated. Each spike-specific TCR was assigned to its reactive spike region and to a CD4 or CD8 class using the MIRA data. Log10-transformed breadth and depth values were compared by one-way ANOVA with Sidak's multiple comparisons tests. TCRdb took over this immuneACCESS table, retaining in-frame rearrangements with V and J assigned. Such tables are incomplete; in checked studies, under half of the missing clones stem from an unresolved V gene, and the remainder is unexplained. V and J calls and clone size are those listed in that table; D and trimming were worked out from the DNA. The sample data list about 130,000 clones, and 90% to 95% of these were observed just once. In total, the top ten clones hold 2.5% to 3% of the sample.

Material: peripheral blood, obtained on day 0 of AZD1222 vaccination. The V and J genes are TRBV5-6 and TRBJ1-4; the D gene is not confidently resolved. This TCR was recovered from an adult in good health. The CDR3 has the sequence CASSFARLTNEKLFF. The DNA sequence follows: TGTGCCAGCAGCTTCGCCAGGTTAACTAATGAAAAACTGTTTTTT.